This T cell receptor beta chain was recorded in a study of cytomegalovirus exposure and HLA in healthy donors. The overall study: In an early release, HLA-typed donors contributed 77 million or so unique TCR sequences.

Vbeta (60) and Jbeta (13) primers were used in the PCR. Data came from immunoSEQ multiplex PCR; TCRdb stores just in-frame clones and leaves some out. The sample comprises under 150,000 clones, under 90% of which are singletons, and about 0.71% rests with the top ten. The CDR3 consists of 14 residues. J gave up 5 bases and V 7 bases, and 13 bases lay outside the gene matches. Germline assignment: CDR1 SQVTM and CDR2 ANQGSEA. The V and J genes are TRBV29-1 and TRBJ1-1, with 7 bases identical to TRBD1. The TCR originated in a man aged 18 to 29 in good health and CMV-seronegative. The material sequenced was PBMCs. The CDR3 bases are TGCAGCGCTCTCCGACAGGGCGGATCGACTGAAGCTTTCTTT. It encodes CSALRQGGSTEAFF. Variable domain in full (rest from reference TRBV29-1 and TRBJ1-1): SAVISQKPSRDICQRGTSLTIQCQVDSQVTMMFWYRQQPGQSLTLIATANQGSEATYESGFVIDKFPISRPNLTFSTLTVSNMSPEDSSIYLCSALRQGGSTEAFFGQGTRLTVV.